This T cell receptor beta chain derives from a study of regulatory T cells in long-lasting Graves disease. Study-level points and caveats: Only peripheral blood was studied, not thyroid tissue. Graves' patients with persistent disease showed TCR diversity lower than patients newly diagnosed.

The CDR3 loop spans 13 amino acids. Germline V gives CDR1 SQVTM, CDR2 ANQGSEA. V dropped 5 bases and J dropped 4 bases, with 14 bases sitting between them. The authors built TCR beta libraries using iRepertoire HTBI primers and Arm-PCR of CDR3 regions. The authors' processing: Sample data revealed about 60 TRBV and over twelve TRBJ segments. TCRdb reanalysed the multiplex PCR reads using MiXCR and keeps one entry per CDR3 protein. For this entry, the V and J calls and clone size follow TCRdb and not the study's own pipeline. The sample includes 600,000 to 850,000 distinct CDR3 sequences, about 30% of them seen just once. To note about this clonotype: Its matching antigen is unknown.

The time point denotes: persistent/refractory GD, antithyroid drugs over 5 years with positive TRAb. PBMC-derived RNA was used for the TCR library. The TCR originated in a female donor with Graves disease. Material: peripheral blood mononuclear cells (PBMCs), obtained when the disease was refractory, from a patient treated with antithyroid drugs. The chain joins TRBV29-1 to TRBJ1-2; D uncertain. The CDR3 DNA sequence: TGCAGCGTTTATACAGAACCCGGCTATGGCTACACCTTC. This gives the protein CSVYTEPGYGYTF.